The 16 T cell receptor beta chains reported below all come from one sample, sequenced in a study of shared clonotypes between healthy human individuals (TCRdb year 2020). CD8 naive samples were CD45RO-negative cells positively selected for CCR7, giving a CD45RA+CCR7+ population that excluded TemRA cells. Library prep was done by the immunoSEQ multiplex PCR assay. TCRdb carries this immuneACCESS record with in-frame sequences only. Its versions omit some clonotypes, under half of them owing to an unresolved V gene in the studies checked, with the rest unexplained. The sample profile shows some 2,100,000 clones; approximately 94% of them were found once. The ten most abundant clones make up about 1.5% of the sample. The specimen sequenced was naive CD8+ T cells from PBMCs. The meaning of the sample's cell subset or site label: CD45RA+CCR7+. These receptors were collected from a man between 18 and 29 years old in good health. Some clones in this sample may be carry-over from other donors' samples.

The rearrangement uses TRBV7-2 and TRBJ1-4; no definite D call. Germline-derived CDR1 and CDR2 are SGHTA and FQGNSA. This CDR3 comprises 14 residues. The V and J ends lost 5 bases and 8 bases respectively, with 15 bases between them. The CDR3 nucleotides are TGTGCCAGCAGCCTACGGCTAGCGGGGGAAAAACTGTTTTTT. The encoded protein is CASSLRLAGEKLFF.

This rearrangement joins TRBV30 to TRBJ2-7, with D possibly matching TRBD2 (6 bases). The CDR3 runs 14 residues. V was trimmed by 3 bases and J by 4 bases, leaving 16 bases between them. Germline CDR1 reads GTSNPN; CDR2 reads SVGIG (reference sequence). CDR3 residues: CAWSRTLGRYEQYF. The CDR3 nucleotides are TGTGCCTGGAGCCGGACCTTAGGGAGGTACGAGCAGTACTTC.

This clone was recorded a few times. This specimen includes other DNA sequences encoding the same CDR3. The chain has TRBV25-1 and TRBJ2-5, with D uncertain. V shed 6 bases and J shed 5 bases, with 4 bases lying between them. CDR3 length equals 10 residues. Germline V gives CDR1 MGHDK, CDR2 SYGVNS. CDR3 in DNA: TGTGCCAGCAGCTATGAGACCCAGTACTTC. This gives the protein CASSYETQYF.

This rearrangement joins TRBV15 to TRBJ2-1; TRBD2 aligns across 8 bases. The junction had 6 bases not matched to a gene; V was cut back by 3 bases and J by 2 bases. Germline V gene sequence: CDR1 LNHNV, CDR2 YYDKDF (reference sequence). The CDR3 has 16 amino acids. Written as DNA, the CDR3 is TGTGCCACCAGCAGTTGGGTAGCGGGACCCTACAATGAGCAGTTCTTC. Amino acids: CATSSWVAGPYNEQFF.

The chain couples TRBV28 to TRBJ2-3, with D uncertain. Trimming left V 7 bases short and J 0 bases short, with 8 bases between. Per the germline V gene, CDR1 is MDHEN and CDR2 is SYDVKM. This CDR3 comprises 13 residues. CDR3 region: CASINWSTDTQYF. The CDR3 DNA reads TGTGCCAGCATAAACTGGAGCACAGATACGCAGTATTTT.

This chain joins TRBV6-6 and TRBJ1-5; D gene unclear. The CDR3 covers 15 residues. V lost 2 bases and J lost 3, with 11 bases in between. Germline CDR1 is MNHNY and CDR2 is SVGAGI (reference sequence). DNA of the CDR3: TGTGCCAGCAGTTACCTCGCAGAACCCAATCAGCCCCAGCATTTT. This codes for CASSYLAEPNQPQHF.

The chain is built from TRBV7-9 and TRBJ2-7; possible D gene TRBD1, 5 bases. This CDR3 contains 17 residues. Looked up from germline, CDR1 is SEHNR and CDR2 is FQNEAQ (reference sequence). The V end lost 3 bases, the J end lost 4 bases, and 22 bases lay between the germline ends. CDR3 amino acids: CASSFTSSDIKGYEQYF. CDR3 coding DNA: TGTGCCAGCAGCTTCACTTCGAGCGATATAAAGGGGTACGAGCAGTACTTC.

The chain carries TRBV7-9 and TRBJ2-3, with a weak D call TRBD2 (7 bases). Trimming took 5 bases from V and 5 from J, leaving 17 bases between them. In germline, CDR1 is SEHNR, CDR2 FQNEAQ (reference sequence). This CDR3 region has 15 residues. The CDR3 spells CASSPQGRAEDTQYF. As DNA, the CDR3 is TGTGCCAGCAGCCCCCAGGGGAGGGCTGAAGATACGCAGTATTTT.

The V gene is TRBV28, the J gene TRBJ2-3; 8 nucleotides match TRBD1. From germline, CDR1 is MDHEN and CDR2 SYDVKM. CDR3 length: 14 residues. The J segment lost 0 bases and the V segment lost 8 bases, leaving 4 bases of the junction unmatched. The CDR3 DNA follows: TGTGCCAGCCAGGGGGCTCCTAGCACAGATACGCAGTATTTT. Its translation is CASQGAPSTDTQYF. Drawing the rest from reference TRBV28 and TRBJ2-3, the complete variable domain is DVKVTQSSRYLVKRTGEKVFLECVQDMDHENMFWYRQDPGLGLRLIYFSYDVKMKEKGDIPEGYSVSREKKERFSLILESASTNQTSMYLCASQGAPSTDTQYFGPGTRLTVL.

The J gene is TRBJ2-7, the V gene TRBV7-9; D not certain. Germline values: CDR1 SEHNR, CDR2 FQNEAQ (reference sequence). Trimming took 2 bases from V and 3 from J, leaving 8 bases between them. This CDR3 has 13 residues. CDR3 nucleotides: TGTGCCAGCAGCTTAAAGGGAATCTACGAGCAGTACTTC. It codes for CASSLKGIYEQYF.

With respect to this clone: This specimen includes other DNA sequences encoding the same CDR3. V and J are TRBV11-2 and TRBJ2-7, with D perhaps matching TRBD1 (5 bases). Germline V CDR1 and CDR2: SGHAT, FQNNGV. The CDR3 totals 12 residues. V lost 3 bases and J 5 bases, leaving 8 bases between the germline ends. CDR3 sequence: CASSLLGDEQYF. The CDR3 region has the DNA TGTGCCAGCAGCTTGCTAGGGGACGAGCAGTACTTC.

This clone was seen only once. The J gene is TRBJ1-4, the V gene TRBV9; D unclear. The CDR3 runs 15 residues. Deletions cut 0 bases from V and 2 bases from J, with 8 bases between. Germline lookup yields CDR1 SGDLS and CDR2 YYNGEE. CDR3 DNA sequence: TGTGCCAGCAGCGTAGGGTACACCACTAATGAAAAACTGTTTTTT. Translation gives CASSVGYTTNEKLFF. The entire variable domain, with the rest obtained from reference TRBV9 and TRBJ1-4, is as follows: DSGVTQTPKHLITATGQRVTLRCSPRSGDLSVYWYQQSLDQGLQFLIQYYNGEERAKGNILERFSAQQFPDLHSELNLSSLELGDSALYFCASSVGYTTNEKLFFGSGTQLSVL.

This clone was seen only once. This chain joins TRBV28 and TRBJ1-3, with D hard to call. CDR1 MDHEN and CDR2 SYDVKM come from the germline V gene. Trimming removed 10 bases from V and 4 bases from J, with 23 bases in between. The CDR3 extends over 16 amino acids. CDR3 sequence reads: CAIGGEVSTPGNTIYF. CDR3 DNA sequence: TGTGCCATAGGCGGGGAGGTTTCAACCCCCGGAAACACCATATATTTT.

J is TRBJ1-1 and V is TRBV14, with D unresolved. The V end was cut by 4 bases, the J end by 4 bases, with 16 bases between. The germline V gene has CDR1 SGHDN and CDR2 FVKESK. The CDR3 totals 15 residues. For the CDR3, the DNA is TGTGCCAGCAGCCTCGGAAGATCGTTGAGCACTGAAGCTTTCTTT. This codes for CASSLGRSLSTEAFF.

The chain is built from TRBV10-2 and TRBJ2-2; weak D call: TRBD2 (6 bases). Trimming pared 6 bases from V and 4 bases from J, leaving 9 bases between. Germline CDR1 and CDR2: WSHSY and SAAADI. The CDR3 has 13 amino acids. As DNA, the CDR3 is TGCGCCAGCAGCCCCGGGGGCACCGGGGAGCTGTTTTTT. Its translation: CASSPGGTGELFF.

The gene calls are TRBV6-1 and TRBJ1-5; 7 bases line up with TRBD1. Germline-derived CDR1 and CDR2 are MNHNS and SASEGT. The ends lost 10 bases at V and 3 bases at J; junction bases unmatched: 6. The CDR3 has 13 amino acids. The CDR3 nucleotides read TGTGCCACCACCGGGACAGACAATCAGCCCCAGCATTTT. Protein product: CATTGTDNQPQHF.